This T cell receptor (beta chain) was recorded in a study of blood T cell repertoires in COVID-19. Looking at the study overall: Sources were T cells, B-cell-depleted T cells, or PBMCs; the material itself was cDNA or gDNA.

The authors' processing: Scientists estimated how many nucleated cells there were by amplifying reference gene primers. TCRdb's copy holds only in-frame clones and misses some; the assay was immunoSEQ multiplex PCR. From that table come the V and J calls and clone size; the DNA was used to work out D and trimming. The data show approximately 90,000 clones, around 86% seen once. The CDR3 has 14 residues. Germline-derived CDR1 and CDR2 are MGHDK and SYGVNS. Trimming pared 6 bases from V and 4 bases from J, leaving 10 bases between. The sequence came from a woman aged 70 to 79 with acute or convalescent COVID-19. The sequenced material came from peripheral blood. The chain uses TRBV25-1 and TRBJ2-6; tentative D call: TRBD1 (6 bases). CDR3 nucleotides: TGTGCCAGCAGCACAGGGCGAGGGGCCAACGTCCTGACTTTC. This encodes CASSTGRGANVLTF. The entire variable domain, with the rest obtained from reference TRBV25-1 and TRBJ2-6, is as follows: EADIYQTPRYLVIGTGKKITLECSQTMGHDKMYWYQQDPGMELHLIHYSYGVNSTEKGDLSSESTVSRIRTEHFPLTLESARPSHTSQYLCASSTGRGANVLTFGAGSRLTVL.